The clone carrying this T cell receptor beta chain was recorded at least ten times. Its target is not known. The entry originates in a study of T cells after yellow fever vaccination. General study findings and limits: The secondary response was weaker, and its peak arrived faster, on day 5 versus 15. Primary-vaccination clones mostly resurfaced post-booster (more than 95% CD4, approximately 87% CD8). Some clonotypes, a small share, were shared between CD4 and CD8 compartments.

Trimming took off 0 bases at V and 0 bases at J, with 5 bases between the two ends. The CDR3 runs 14 residues. Germline CDR1 SGHTA, CDR2 FQGNSA. In making TCR cDNA, 5'RACE template switching added a universal primer site and UMIs to it. In TCRdb, the 5' RACE reads were re-called with MiXCR into one record per CDR3 protein. Of some 69,000 distinct CDR3 sequences listed, approximately 6.2% are singletons. This sequence originates from a man between 18 and 29 years old who received the YFV17D yellow fever vaccine. This specimen consisted of CD4+ T cells sorted from PBMCs, obtained roughly 14 days after the first yellow fever vaccination. This sequence joins TRBV7-2 and TRBJ1-2; D is uncertain. CDR3 DNA sequence: TGTGCCAGCAGCTTAGCGGGCGCTAACTATGGCTACACCTTC. It translates to CASSLAGANYGYTF.